What follows describes a single T cell receptor beta chain. Residents of around 24 US areas, aged about 18 to 95 years, made up the participants. Which cohort a participant joined came from the clinical history participants gave. Two negative PCRs, clearance, or symptom resolution were required of recovered Cohort 3 donors. This record comes from a study of blood T cell repertoires in COVID-19. Study-wide background: The origin of the acute and convalescent COVID-19 samples was the United States, Italy and Spain.

The data were produced by immunoSEQ multiplex PCR, yet TCRdb's version contains in-frame clones alone and is incomplete. This table holds under 150,000 clones, 80% to 85% found once. Material: PBMCs or T cells enriched from blood (not recorded which). This receptor was obtained from a man aged 25-40 years who had recovered from COVID-19.

This CDR3 reads CAMRHNRGLGYTF. The CDR3, as DNA: TGTGCCATGAGACATAACAGGGGGCTTGGCTACACCTTC. The rearrangement joins TRBV10-3 to TRBJ1-2, with 9 bases identical to TRBD1. Looked up from germline, CDR1 is ENHRY and CDR2 is SYGVKD. The CDR3 consists of 13 residues. The V gene end was trimmed by 9 bases and the J gene end by 7 bases; junction bases not matched to a gene: 9.